What follows is one TCR beta chain and its context. V lost 4 bases and J 16 bases, leaving 14 bases between the germline ends. There are 11 residues in the CDR3. Germline V gene sequence: CDR1 MDHEN, CDR2 SYDVKM. The record originates from a study of T cell responses to AZD1222 COVID-19 vaccine. Produced via immunoSEQ multiplex PCR; TCRdb's table is partial and in-frame only. The data show approximately 35,000 clones, with over 75% seen just once and about 10% held by the top ten. Source: peripheral blood, taken 28 days after the second AZD1222 dose. The J gene is TRBJ2-1, the V gene TRBV28; no firm D call. This TCR was recovered from an adult who received the AZD1222 COVID-19 vaccine. The CDR3 DNA sequence: TGTGCCAGCAGTTCCGTCGGTCGGTCTTTCTTC. This sequence encodes CASSSVGRSFF.